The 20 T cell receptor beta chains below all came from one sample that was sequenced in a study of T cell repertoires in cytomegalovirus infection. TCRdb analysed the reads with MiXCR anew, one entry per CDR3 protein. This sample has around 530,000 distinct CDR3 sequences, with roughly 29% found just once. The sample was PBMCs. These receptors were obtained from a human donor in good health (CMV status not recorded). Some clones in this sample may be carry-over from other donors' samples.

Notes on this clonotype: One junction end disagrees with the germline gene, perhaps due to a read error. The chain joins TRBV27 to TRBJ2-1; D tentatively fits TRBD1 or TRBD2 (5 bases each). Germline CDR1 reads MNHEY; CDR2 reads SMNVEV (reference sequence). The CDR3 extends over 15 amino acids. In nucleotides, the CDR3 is TGTGGCAGCAGACAGCTACCCTTGGGGGACAATGAGCAGTTCTTC. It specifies CGSRQLPLGDNEQFF.

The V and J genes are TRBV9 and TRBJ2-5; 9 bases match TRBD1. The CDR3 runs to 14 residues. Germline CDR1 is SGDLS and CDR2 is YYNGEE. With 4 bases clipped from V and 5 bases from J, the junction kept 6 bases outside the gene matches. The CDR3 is CASSIGTGIETQYF. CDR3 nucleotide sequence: TGTGCCAGCAGCATCGGGACAGGGATTGAGACCCAGTACTTC.

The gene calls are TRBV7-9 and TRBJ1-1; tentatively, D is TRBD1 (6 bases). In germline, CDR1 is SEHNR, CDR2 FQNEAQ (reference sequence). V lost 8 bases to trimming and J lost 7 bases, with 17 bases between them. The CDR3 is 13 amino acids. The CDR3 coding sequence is TGTGCCAGCGGGGTGGGGGCGCCTGGTGAAGCTTTCTTT. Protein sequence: CASGVGAPGEAFF.

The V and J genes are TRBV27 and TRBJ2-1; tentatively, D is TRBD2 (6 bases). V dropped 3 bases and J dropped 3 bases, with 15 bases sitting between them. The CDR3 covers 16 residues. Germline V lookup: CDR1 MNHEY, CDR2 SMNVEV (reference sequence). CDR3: CASSFGLAGNYNEQFF. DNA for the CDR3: TGTGCCAGCAGTTTTGGTCTCGCGGGAAACTACAATGAGCAGTTCTTC.

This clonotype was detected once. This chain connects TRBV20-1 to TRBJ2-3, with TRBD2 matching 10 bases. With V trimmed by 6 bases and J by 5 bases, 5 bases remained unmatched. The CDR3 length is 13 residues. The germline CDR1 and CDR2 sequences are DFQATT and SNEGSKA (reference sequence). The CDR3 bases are TGCAGTGCCCCTAGCGGGAGTCAAGATACGCAGTATTTT. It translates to CSAPSGSQDTQYF.

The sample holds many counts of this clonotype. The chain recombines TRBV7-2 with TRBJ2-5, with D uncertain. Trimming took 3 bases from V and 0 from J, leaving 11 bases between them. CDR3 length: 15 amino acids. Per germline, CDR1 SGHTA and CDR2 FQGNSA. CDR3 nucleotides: TGTGCCAGCAGCTTCACCCTCTCCCACCAAGAGACCCAGTACTTC. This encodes CASSFTLSHQETQYF. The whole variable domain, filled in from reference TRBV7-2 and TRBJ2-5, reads GAGVSQSPSNKVTEKGKDVELRCDPISGHTALYWYRQSLGQGLEFLIYFQGNSAPDKSGLPSDRFSAERTGGSVSTLTIQRTQQEDSAVYLCASSFTLSHQETQYFGPGTRLLVL.

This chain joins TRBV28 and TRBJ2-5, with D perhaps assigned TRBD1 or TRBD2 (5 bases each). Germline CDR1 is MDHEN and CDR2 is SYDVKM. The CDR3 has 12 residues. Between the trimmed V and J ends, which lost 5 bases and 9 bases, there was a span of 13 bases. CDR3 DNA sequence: TGTGCCAGCAGTGACTGGGGCGGGCCCCAGTACTTC. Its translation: CASSDWGGPQYF.

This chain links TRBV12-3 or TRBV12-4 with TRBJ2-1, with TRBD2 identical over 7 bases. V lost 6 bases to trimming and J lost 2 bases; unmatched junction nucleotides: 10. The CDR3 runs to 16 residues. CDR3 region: CASSRRLAITYNEQFF. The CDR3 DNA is TGTGCCAGCAGCCGGCGACTAGCTATTACCTACAATGAGCAGTTCTTC.

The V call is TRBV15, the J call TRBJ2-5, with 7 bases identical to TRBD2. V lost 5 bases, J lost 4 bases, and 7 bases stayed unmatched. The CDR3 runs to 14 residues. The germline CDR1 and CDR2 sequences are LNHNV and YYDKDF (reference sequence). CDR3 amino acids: CATSPSGGRETQYF. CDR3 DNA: TGTGCCACCAGCCCGTCGGGAGGTCGAGAGACCCAGTACTTC.

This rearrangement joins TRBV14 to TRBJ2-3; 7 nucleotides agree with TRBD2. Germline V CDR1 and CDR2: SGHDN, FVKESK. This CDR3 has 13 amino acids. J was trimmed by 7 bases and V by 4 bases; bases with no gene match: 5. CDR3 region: CASSRSGINTQYF. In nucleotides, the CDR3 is TGTGCCAGCAGCCGGAGCGGGATAAATACGCAGTATTTT.

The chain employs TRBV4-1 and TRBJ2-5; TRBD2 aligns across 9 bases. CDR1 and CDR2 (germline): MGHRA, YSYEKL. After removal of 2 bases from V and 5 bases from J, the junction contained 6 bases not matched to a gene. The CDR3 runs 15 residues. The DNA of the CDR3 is TGCGCCAGCAGCCAAAATGCGGGAGGGCCGGAGACCCAGTACTTC. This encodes CASSQNAGGPETQYF.

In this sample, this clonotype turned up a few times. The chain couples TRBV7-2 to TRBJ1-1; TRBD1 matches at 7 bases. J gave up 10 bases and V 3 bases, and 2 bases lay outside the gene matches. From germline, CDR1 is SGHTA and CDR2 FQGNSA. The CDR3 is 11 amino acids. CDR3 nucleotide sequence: TGTGCCAGCAGCTTTTACAGGGGAGCTTTCTTT. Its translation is CASSFYRGAFF.

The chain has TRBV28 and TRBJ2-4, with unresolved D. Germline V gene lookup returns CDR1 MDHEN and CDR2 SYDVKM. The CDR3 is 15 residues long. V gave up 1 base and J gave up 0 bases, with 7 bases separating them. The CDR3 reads CASSLLGLAKNIQYF. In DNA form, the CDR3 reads TGTGCCAGCAGTTTATTAGGTCTAGCCAAAAACATTCAGTACTTC.

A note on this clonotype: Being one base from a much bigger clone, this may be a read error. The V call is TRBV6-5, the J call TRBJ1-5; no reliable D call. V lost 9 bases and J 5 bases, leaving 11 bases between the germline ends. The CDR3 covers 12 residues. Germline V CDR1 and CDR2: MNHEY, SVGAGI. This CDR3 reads CARKRNHQPQHF. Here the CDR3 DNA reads TGTGCCAGAAAGCGGAACCATCAGCCCCAGCATTTT.

CDR3 protein: CSARVGTGAKNSPLHF. The DNA for the CDR3 is TGCAGTGCTAGGGTGGGGACAGGGGCCAAAAATTCACCCCTCCACTTT. J is TRBJ1-6 and V is TRBV20-1, with 10 nucleotides matching TRBD1. There are 16 residues in the CDR3. After removal of 3 bases from V and 7 bases from J, the junction contained 9 bases not matched to a gene. Germline V gene data show CDR1 as DFQATT and CDR2 as SNEGSKA (reference sequence).

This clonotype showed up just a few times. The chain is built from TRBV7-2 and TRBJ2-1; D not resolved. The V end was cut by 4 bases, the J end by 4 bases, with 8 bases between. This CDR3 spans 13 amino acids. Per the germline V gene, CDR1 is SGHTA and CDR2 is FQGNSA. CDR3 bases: TGTGCCAGCAGCTCATTCACTTACAATGAGCAGTTCTTC. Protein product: CASSSFTYNEQFF.

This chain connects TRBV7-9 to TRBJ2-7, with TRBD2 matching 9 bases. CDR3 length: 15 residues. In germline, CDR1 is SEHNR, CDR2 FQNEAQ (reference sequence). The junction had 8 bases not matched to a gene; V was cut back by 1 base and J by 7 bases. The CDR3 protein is CASSLGAAGGGEQYF. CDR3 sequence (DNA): TGTGCCAGCAGCTTAGGAGCGGCGGGAGGGGGTGAGCAGTACTTC.

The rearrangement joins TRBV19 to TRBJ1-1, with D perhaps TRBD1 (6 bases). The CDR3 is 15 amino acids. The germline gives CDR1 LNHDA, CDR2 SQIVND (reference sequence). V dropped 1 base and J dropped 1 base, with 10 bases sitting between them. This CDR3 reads CASSIGQGWNTEAFF. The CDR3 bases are TGTGCCAGTAGTATAGGCCAGGGGTGGAACACTGAAGCTTTCTTT. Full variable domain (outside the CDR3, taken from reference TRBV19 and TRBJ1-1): DGGITQSPKYLFRKEGQNVTLSCEQNLNHDAMYWYRQDPGQGLRLIYYSQIVNDFQKGDIAEGYSVSREKKESFPLTVTSAQKNPTAFYLCASSIGQGWNTEAFFGQGTRLTVV.

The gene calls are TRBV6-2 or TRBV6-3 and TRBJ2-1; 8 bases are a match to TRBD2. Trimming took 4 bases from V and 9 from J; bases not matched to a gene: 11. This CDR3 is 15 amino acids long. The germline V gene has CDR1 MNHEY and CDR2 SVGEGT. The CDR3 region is CASSSAAGDFGEQFF. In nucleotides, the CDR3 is TGTGCCAGCAGTTCTGCAGCGGGAGATTTTGGTGAGCAGTTCTTC.

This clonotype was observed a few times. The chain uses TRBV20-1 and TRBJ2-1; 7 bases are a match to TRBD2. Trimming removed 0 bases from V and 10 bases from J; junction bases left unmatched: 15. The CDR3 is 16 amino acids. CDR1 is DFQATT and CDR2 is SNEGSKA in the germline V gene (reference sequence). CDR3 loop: CSARDSSGITPIEQFF. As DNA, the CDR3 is TGCAGTGCTAGAGATTCGAGCGGGATCACCCCAATCGAGCAGTTCTTC.